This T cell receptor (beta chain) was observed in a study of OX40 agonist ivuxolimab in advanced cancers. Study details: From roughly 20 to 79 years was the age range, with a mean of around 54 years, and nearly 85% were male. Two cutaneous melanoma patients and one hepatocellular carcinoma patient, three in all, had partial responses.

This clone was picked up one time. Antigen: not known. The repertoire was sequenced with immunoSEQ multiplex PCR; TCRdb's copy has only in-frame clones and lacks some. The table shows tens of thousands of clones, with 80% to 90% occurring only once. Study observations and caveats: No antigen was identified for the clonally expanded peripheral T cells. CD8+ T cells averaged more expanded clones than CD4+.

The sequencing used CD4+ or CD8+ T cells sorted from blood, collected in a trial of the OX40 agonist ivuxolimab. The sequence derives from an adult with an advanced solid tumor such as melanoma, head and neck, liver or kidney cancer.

The CDR3 bases are TGTGCCAGCAGCTTATCAGGACAGAGCTCTGGAAACACCATATATTTT. It is translated as CASSLSGQSSGNTIYF. The chain links TRBV11-2 to TRBJ1-3, with D maybe TRBD1 (6 bases). Per the germline V gene, CDR1 is SGHAT and CDR2 is FQNNGV. The CDR3 spans 16 residues. Trimming took off 2 bases at V and 0 bases at J, with 11 bases between the two ends.